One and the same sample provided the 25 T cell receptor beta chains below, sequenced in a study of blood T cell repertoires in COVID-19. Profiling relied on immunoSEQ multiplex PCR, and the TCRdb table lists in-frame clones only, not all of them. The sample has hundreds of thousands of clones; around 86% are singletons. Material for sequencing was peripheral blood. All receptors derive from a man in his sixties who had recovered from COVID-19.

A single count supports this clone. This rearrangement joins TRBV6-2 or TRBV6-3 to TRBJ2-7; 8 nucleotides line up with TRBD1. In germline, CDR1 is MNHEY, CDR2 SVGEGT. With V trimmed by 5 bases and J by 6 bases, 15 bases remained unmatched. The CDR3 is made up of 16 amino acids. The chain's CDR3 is CASSEDRAPLPGEQYF. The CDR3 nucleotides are TGTGCCAGCAGTGAGGACAGGGCACCTCTACCAGGCGAGCAGTACTTC.

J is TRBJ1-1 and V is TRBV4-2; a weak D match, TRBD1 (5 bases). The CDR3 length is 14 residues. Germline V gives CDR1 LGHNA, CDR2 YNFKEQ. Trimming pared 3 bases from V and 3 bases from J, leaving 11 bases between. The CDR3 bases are TGTGCCAGCAGCCATGGGGGGAGGGACACTGAAGCTTTCTTT. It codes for CASSHGGRDTEAFF.

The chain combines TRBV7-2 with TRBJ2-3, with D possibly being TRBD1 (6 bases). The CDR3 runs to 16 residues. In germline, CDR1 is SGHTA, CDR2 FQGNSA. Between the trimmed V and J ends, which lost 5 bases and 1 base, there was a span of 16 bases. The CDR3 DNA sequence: TGTGCCAGCAGCCCGCGTAGGGGACACCGCACAGATACGCAGTATTTT. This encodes CASSPRRGHRTDTQYF.

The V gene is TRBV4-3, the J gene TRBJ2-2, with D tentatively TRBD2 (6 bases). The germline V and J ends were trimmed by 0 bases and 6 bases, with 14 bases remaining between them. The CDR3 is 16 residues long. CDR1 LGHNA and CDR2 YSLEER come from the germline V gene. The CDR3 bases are TGCGCCAGCAGCCAAGATCCCGGGAGTCCCTCCGGGGAGCTGTTTTTT. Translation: CASSQDPGSPSGELFF.

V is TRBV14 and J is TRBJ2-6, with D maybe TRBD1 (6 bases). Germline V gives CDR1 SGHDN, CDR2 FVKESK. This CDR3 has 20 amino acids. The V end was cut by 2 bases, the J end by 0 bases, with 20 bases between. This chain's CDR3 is CASSQSSVGAQSSGANVLTF. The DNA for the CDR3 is TGTGCCAGCAGCCAATCTTCGGTGGGGGCGCAGAGCTCTGGGGCCAACGTCCTGACTTTC.

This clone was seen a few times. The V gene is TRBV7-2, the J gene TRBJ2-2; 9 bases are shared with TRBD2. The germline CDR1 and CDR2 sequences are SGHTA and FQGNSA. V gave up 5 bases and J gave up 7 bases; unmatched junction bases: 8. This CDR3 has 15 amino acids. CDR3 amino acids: CASSISGSLGGELFF. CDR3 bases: TGTGCCAGCAGCATTAGCGGGAGTCTCGGCGGGGAGCTGTTTTTT.

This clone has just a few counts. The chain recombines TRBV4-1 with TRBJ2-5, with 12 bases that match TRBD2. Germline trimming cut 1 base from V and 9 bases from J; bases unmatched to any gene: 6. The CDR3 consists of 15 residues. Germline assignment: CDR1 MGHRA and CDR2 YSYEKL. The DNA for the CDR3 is TGCGCCAGCAGCCAAGCAGGACTAGCGGGGTACGCCCAGTACTTC. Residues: CASSQAGLAGYAQYF.

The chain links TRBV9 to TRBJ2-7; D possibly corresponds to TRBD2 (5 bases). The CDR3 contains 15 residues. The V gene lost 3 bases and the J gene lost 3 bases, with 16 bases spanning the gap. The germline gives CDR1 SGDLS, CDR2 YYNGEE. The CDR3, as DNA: TGTGCCAGCAGCGAAGAGGGCGTCCCCGGCTACGAGCAGTACTTC. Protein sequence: CASSEEGVPGYEQYF. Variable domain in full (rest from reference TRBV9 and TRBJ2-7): DSGVTQTPKHLITATGQRVTLRCSPRSGDLSVYWYQQSLDQGLQFLIQYYNGEERAKGNILERFSAQQFPDLHSELNLSSLELGDSALYFCASSEEGVPGYEQYFGPGTRLTVT.

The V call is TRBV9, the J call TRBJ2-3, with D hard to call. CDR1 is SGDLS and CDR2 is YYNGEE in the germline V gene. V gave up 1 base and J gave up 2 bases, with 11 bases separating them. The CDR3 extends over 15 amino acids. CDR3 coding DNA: TGTGCCAGCAGCGTATTTTCGATAGCCACAGATACGCAGTATTTT. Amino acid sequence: CASSVFSIATDTQYF.

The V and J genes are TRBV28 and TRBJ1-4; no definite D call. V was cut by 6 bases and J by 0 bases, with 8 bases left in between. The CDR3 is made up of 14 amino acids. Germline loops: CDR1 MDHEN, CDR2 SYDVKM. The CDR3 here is CASRFGTTNEKLFF. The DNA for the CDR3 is TGTGCCAGCAGATTCGGGACAACTAATGAAAAACTGTTTTTT.

CDR3 sequence: CATSRGYEQYF. CDR3 bases: TGTGCCACCTCTCGCGGATACGAGCAGTACTTC. The chain has TRBV27 and TRBJ2-7; D is unclear. This CDR3 contains 11 residues. Germline V lookup: CDR1 MNHEY, CDR2 SMNVEV (reference sequence). The ends were cut back, 10 bases at V and 4 bases at J, with 11 bases in the middle.

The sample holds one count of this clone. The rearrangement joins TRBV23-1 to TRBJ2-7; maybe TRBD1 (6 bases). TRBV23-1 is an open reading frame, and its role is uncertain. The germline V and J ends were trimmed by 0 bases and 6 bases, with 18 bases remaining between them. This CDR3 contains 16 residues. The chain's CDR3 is CASSQSFPSKGGEQYF. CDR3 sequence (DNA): TGCGCCAGCAGTCAATCGTTCCCATCGAAAGGGGGCGAGCAGTACTTC.

In DNA form, the CDR3 reads TGTGCCAGTACGCGGAAAGCGCTACCTGAAAACACCATATATTTT. Its protein is CASTRKALPENTIYF. This chain connects TRBV19 to TRBJ1-3, with D unresolved. Trimming cost V 7 bases and J 6 bases, with 19 bases left between them. The CDR3 totals 15 residues. Looked up from germline, CDR1 is LNHDA and CDR2 is SQIVND (reference sequence).

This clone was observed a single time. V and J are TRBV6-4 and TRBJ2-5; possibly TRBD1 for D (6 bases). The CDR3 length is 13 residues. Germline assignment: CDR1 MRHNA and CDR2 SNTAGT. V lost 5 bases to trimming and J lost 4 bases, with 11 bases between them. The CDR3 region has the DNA TGTGCCAGCAGTTACAGGGATGGAGAGACCCAGTACTTC. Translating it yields CASSYRDGETQYF.

The CDR3 DNA is TGTGCCAGCAGTTCTGAGCGGGGGTACAATGAGCAGTTCTTC. Amino acids: CASSSERGYNEQFF. The genes are TRBV27 and TRBJ2-1; TRBD2 agrees at 8 bases. CDR3 length: 14 amino acids. Germline CDR1 and CDR2: MNHEY and SMNVEV (reference sequence). The junction had 3 bases not matched to a gene; V was cut back by 4 bases and J by 4 bases.

Written as DNA, the CDR3 is TGTGCCAGCAGCTCCTCAAGTGCGTCCTACGAGCAGTACTTC. Translation: CASSSSSASYEQYF. This chain uses TRBV7-3 with TRBJ2-7; no firm D call. This CDR3 region has 14 residues. The germline V gene has CDR1 SGHTA and CDR2 FQGTGA. V was pared by 4 bases and J by 1 base, with 11 bases between. The full variable domain, completed using reference TRBV7-3 and TRBJ2-7, is GAGVSQTPSNKVTEKGKYVELRCDPISGHTALYWYRQSLGQGPEFLIYFQGTGAADDSGLPNDRFFAVRPEGSVSTLKIQRTERGDSAVYLCASSSSSASYEQYFGPGTRLTVT.

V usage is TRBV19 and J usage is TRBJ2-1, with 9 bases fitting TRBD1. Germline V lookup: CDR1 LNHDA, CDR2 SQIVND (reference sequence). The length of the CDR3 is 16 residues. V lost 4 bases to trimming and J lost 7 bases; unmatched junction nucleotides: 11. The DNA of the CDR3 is TGTGCCAGTAGTACCTCCGGGACAGGGAGGTCAAATGAGCAGTTCTTC. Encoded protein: CASSTSGTGRSNEQFF.

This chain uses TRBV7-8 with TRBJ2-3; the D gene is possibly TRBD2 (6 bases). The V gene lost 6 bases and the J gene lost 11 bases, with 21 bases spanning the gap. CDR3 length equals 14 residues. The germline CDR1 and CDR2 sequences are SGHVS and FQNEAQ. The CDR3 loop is CASRSRGGLPRQYF. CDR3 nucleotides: TGTGCCAGCAGGTCTAGGGGAGGACTCCCGAGGCAGTATTTT.

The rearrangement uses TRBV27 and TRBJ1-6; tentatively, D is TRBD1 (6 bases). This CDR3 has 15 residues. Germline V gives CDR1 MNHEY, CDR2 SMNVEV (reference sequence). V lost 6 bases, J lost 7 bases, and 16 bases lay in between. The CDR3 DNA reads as TGTGCCAGCAGATACTCCGGGACAATCAATTCACCCCTCCACTTT. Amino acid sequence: CASRYSGTINSPLHF.

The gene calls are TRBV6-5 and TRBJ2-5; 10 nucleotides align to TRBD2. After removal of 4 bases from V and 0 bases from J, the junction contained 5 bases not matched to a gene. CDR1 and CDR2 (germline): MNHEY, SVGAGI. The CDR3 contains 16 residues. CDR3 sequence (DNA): TGTGCCAGCAGTTCCTTAGCGGGAGGTAACCAAGAGACCCAGTACTTC. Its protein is CASSSLAGGNQETQYF.

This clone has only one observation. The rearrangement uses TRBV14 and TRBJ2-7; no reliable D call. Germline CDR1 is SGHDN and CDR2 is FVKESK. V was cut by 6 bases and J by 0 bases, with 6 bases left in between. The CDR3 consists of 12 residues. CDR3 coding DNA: TGTGCCAGCAGTCGTAGCTCCTACGAGCAGTACTTC. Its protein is CASSRSSYEQYF. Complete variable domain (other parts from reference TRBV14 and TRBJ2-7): EAGVTQFPSHSVIEKGQTVTLRCDPISGHDNLYWYRRVMGKEIKFLLHFVKESKQDESGMPNNRFLAERTGGTYSTLKVQPAELEDSGVYFCASSRSSYEQYFGPGTRLTVT.

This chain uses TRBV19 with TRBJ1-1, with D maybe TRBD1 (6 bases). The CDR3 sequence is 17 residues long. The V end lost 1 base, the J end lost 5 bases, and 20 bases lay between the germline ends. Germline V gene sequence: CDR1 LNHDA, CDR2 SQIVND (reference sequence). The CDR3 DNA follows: TGTGCCAGTAGTATAGCGTCCAGGGGATTTGAAAGAACTGAAGCTTTCTTT. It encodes CASSIASRGFERTEAFF. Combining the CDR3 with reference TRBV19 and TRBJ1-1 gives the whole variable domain DGGITQSPKYLFRKEGQNVTLSCEQNLNHDAMYWYRQDPGQGLRLIYYSQIVNDFQKGDIAEGYSVSREKKESFPLTVTSAQKNPTAFYLCASSIASRGFERTEAFFGQGTRLTVV.

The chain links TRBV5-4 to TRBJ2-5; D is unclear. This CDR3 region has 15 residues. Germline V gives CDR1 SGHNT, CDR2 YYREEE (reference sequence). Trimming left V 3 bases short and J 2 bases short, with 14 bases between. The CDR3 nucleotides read TGTGCCAGCAGCTCACAACGACAAAATCAAGAGACCCAGTACTTC. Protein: CASSSQRQNQETQYF. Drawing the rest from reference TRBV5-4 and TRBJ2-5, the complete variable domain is ETGVTQSPTHLIKTRGQQVTLRCSSQSGHNTVSWYQQALGQGPQFIFQYYREEENGRGNFPPRFSGLQFPNYSSELNVNALELDDSALYLCASSSQRQNQETQYFGPGTRLLVL.

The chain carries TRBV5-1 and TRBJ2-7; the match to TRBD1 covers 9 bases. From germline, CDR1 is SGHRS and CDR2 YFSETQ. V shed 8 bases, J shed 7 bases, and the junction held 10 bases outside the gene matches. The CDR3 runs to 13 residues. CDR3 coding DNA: TGCGCCAGTCAACAGGGGGCAGGTCGGGAGCAGTACTTC. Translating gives CASQQGAGREQYF.

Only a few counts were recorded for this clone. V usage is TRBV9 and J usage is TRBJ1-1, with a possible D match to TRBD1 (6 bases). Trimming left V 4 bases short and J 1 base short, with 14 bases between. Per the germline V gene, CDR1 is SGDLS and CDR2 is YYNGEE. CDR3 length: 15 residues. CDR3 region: CASSPDSYANTEAFF. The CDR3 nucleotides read TGTGCCAGCAGCCCGGACAGTTACGCGAACACTGAAGCTTTCTTT.